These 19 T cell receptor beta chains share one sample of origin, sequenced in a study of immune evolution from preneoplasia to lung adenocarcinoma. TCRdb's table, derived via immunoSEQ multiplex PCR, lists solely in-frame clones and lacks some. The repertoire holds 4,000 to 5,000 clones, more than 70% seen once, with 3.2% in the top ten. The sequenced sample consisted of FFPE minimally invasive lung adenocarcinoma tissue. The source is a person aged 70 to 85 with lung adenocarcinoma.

For the CDR3, the DNA is TGTGCCAGCAGTCCCCAGGGGGTAGGAGGTGGCTACACCTTC. Amino acid sequence: CASSPQGVGGGYTF. The J gene is TRBJ1-2, the V gene TRBV27; 7 positions agree with TRBD1. The CDR3 length is 14 residues. V was pared by 5 bases and J by 7 bases, with 10 bases of the junction left unmatched. CDR1 is MNHEY and CDR2 is SMNVEV in the germline V gene (reference sequence).

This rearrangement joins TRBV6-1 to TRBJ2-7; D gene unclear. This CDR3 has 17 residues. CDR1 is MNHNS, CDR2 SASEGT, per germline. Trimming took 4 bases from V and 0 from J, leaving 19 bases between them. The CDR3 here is CASSGESRRHSSYEQYF. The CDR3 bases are TGTGCCAGCAGTGGCGAGAGTAGACGGCACAGCTCCTACGAGCAGTACTTC.

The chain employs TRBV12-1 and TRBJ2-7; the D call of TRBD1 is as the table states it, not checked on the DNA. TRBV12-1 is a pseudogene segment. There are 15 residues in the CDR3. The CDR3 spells CASSPQGDSNYEQYF. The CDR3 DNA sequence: TGTGCCAGCAGCCCACAGGGGGATTCCAACTACGAGCAGTACTTC.

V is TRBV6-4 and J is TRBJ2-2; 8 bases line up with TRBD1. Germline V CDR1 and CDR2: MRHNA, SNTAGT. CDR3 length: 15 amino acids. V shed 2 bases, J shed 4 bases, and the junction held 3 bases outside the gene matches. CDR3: CASSDGDRFTGELFF. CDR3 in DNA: TGTGCCAGCAGTGACGGGGACAGGTTCACCGGGGAGCTGTTTTTT.

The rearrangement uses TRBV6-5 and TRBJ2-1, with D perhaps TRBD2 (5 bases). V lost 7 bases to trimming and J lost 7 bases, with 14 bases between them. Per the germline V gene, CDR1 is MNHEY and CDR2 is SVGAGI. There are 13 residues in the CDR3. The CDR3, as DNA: TGTGCCAGCACCCAGCATTCGGGGAATGAGCAGTTCTTC. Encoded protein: CASTQHSGNEQFF.

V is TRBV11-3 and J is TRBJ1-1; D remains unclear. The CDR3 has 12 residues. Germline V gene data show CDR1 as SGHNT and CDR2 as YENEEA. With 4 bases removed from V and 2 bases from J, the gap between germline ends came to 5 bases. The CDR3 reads CASSYDNTEAFF. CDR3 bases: TGTGCCAGCAGCTACGACAACACTGAAGCTTTCTTT.

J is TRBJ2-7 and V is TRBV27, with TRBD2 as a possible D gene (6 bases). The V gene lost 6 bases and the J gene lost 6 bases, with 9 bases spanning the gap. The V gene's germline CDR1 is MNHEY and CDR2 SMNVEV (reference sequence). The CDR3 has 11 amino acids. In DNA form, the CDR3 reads TGTGCCAGCAGGAGGAGGGGCGAGCAGTACTTC. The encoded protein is CASRRRGEQYF.

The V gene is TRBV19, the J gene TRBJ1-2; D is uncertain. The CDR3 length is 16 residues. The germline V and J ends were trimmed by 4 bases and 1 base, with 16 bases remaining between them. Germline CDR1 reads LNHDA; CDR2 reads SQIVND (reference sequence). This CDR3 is CASSTYSVAYNYGYTF. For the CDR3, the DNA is TGTGCCAGTAGTACTTACTCCGTAGCATATAACTATGGCTACACCTTC.

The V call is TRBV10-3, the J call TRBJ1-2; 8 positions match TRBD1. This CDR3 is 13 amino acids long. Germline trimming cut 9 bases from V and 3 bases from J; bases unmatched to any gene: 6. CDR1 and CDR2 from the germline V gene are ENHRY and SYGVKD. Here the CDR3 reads CAIDDRGDYGYTF. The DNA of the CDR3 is TGTGCCATAGACGACAGGGGAGACTATGGCTACACCTTC.

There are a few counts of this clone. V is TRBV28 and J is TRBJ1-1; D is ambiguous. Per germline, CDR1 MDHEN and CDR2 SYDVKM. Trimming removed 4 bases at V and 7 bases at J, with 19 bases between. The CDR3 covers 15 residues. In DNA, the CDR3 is TGTGCCAGCAGTTCGGCGAACCGCCCTTCATATGAAGCTTTCTTT. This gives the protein CASSSANRPSYEAFF.

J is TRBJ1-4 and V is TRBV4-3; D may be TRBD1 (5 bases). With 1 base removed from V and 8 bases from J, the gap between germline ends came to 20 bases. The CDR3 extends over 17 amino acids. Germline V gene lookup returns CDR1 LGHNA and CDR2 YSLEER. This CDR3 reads CASSQAPPGGGSEKLFF. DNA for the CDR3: TGCGCCAGCAGCCAAGCCCCACCTGGGGGGGGGTCGGAAAAACTGTTTTTT.

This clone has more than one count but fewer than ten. The DNA for the CDR3 is TGTGCCTGGAGTGTACAGGGGACAGCAACTAATGAAAAACTGTTTTTT. Its protein is CAWSVQGTATNEKLFF. V is TRBV30 and J is TRBJ1-4; 7 bases agree with TRBD1. This CDR3 is built from 16 residues. The germline gives CDR1 GTSNPN, CDR2 SVGIG (reference sequence). The junction had 4 bases not matched to a gene; V was cut back by 0 bases and J by 0 bases.

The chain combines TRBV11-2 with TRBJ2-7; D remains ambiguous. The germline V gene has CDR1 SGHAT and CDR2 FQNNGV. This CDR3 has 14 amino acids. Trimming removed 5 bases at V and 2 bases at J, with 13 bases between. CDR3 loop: CASSKVRSTYEQYF. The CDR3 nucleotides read TGTGCCAGCAGCAAAGTTCGATCCACCTACGAGCAGTACTTC.

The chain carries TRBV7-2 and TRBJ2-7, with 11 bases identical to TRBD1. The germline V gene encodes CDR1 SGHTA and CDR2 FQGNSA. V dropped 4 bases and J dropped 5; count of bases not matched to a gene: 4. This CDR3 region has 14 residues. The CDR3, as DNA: TGTGCCAGCAGCTCCGGGACAGGGGGAAACGAGCAGTACTTC. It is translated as CASSSGTGGNEQYF.

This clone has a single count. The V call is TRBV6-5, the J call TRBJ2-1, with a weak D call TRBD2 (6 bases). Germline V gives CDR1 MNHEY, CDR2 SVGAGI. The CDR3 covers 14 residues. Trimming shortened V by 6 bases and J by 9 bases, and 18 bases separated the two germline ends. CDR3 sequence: CASRPISGDAEQFF. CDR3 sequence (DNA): TGTGCCAGCAGGCCTATATCGGGGGATGCTGAGCAGTTCTTC.

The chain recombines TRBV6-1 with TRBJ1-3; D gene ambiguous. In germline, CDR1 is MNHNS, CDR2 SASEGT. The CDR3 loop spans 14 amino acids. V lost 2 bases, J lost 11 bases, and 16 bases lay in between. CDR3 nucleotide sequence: TGTGCCAGCAGTGAACCGTGGTCCCGAGCATCCATATATTTT. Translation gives CASSEPWSRASIYF.

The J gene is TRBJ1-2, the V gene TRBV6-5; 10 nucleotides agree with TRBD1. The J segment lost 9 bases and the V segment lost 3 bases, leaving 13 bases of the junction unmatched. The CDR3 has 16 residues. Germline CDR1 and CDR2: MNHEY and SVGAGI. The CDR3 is CASSYKGTGVFGRYTF. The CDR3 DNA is TGTGCCAGCAGTTATAAAGGGACAGGGGTTTTTGGGCGCTACACCTTC.

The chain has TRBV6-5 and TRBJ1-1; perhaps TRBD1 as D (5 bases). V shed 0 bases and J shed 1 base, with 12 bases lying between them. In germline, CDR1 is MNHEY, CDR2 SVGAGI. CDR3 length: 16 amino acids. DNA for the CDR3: TGTGCCAGCAGTTACTCGGGACGGGCTTCGAACACTGAAGCTTTCTTT. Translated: CASSYSGRASNTEAFF.

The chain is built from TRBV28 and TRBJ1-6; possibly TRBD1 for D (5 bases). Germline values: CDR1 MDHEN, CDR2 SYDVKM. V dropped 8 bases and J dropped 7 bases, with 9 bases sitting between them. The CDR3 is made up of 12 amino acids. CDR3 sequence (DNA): TGTGCCAGCGGGAGGGGAAATTCACCCCTCCACTTT. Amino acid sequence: CASGRGNSPLHF.